Listed here is a single T cell receptor (beta chain). This sample is drawn from a study of blood T cell repertoires in COVID-19. In the study overall: PBMCs, B-cell-depleted T cells, or T cells were the source of the cDNA or gDNA that made up the material.

Only in-frame clones appear in the TCRdb table, and some are missing; sequencing was by immunoSEQ multiplex PCR. The table has about 12,000 clones, roughly 82% seen once; the top ten hold 21%. This CDR3 contains 14 residues. Germline V lookup: CDR1 SGDLS, CDR2 YYNGEE. V was pared by 4 bases and J by 4 bases, with 6 bases of the junction left unmatched. The J gene is TRBJ2-5, the V gene TRBV9, with 8 bases lining up with TRBD2. The sample was peripheral blood. This TCR derives from a human donor in a cohort sampled during active COVID-19. The CDR3 spells CASSPRGAGETQYF. The CDR3 nucleotides are TGTGCCAGCAGCCCGCGGGGGGCAGGAGAGACCCAGTACTTC. The full variable domain, in which reference TRBV9 and TRBJ2-5 provide the parts outside the CDR3, is DSGVTQTPKHLITATGQRVTLRCSPRSGDLSVYWYQQSLDQGLQFLIQYYNGEERAKGNILERFSAQQFPDLHSELNLSSLELGDSALYFCASSPRGAGETQYFGPGTRLLVL.